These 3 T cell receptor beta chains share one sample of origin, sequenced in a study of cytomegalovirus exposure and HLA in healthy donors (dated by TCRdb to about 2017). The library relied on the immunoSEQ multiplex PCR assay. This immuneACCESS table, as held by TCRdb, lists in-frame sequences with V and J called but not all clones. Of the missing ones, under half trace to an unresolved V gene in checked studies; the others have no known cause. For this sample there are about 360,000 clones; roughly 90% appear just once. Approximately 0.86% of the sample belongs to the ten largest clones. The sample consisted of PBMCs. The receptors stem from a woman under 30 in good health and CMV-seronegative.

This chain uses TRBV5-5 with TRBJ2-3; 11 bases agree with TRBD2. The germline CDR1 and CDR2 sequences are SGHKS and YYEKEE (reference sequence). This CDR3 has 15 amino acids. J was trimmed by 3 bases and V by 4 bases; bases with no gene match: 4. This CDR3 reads CASSAWTSGTDTQYF. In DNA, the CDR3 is TGTGCCAGCAGCGCCTGGACTAGCGGGACAGATACGCAGTATTTT.

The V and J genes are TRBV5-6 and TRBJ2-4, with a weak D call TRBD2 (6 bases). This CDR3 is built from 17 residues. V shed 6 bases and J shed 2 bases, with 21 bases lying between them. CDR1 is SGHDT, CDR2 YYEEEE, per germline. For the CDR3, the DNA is TGTGCCAGCACCTTAATGGGGGGTACGTGGCCCAAAAACATTCAGTACTTC. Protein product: CASTLMGGTWPKNIQYF.

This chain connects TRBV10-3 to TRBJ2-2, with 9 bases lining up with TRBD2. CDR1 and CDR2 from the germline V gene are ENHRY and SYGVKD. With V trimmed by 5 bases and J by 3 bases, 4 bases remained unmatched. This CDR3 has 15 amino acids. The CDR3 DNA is TGTGCCATCAGTCTAGCGGGGCCTGACACCGGGGAGCTGTTTTTT. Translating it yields CAISLAGPDTGELFF.